This T cell receptor (beta chain) was recorded in a study of shared clonotypes between healthy human individuals. Study conclusions and caveats: Large sequencing depth failed to make sorted-subset sequencing complete, rarefaction showed. Memory subsets generally showed lower estimated richness than naive subsets.

Healthy and HIV-negative, the adult donors had no recent acute infections or vaccinations. Partitioning of CD4+ cells yielded a CD45RA+ naive subset and a CD45RA-negative memory subset. Clones were sequenced by immunoSEQ multiplex PCR, and TCRdb holds only the in-frame ones, with some missing. The data contain millions of clones, more than 90% of them seen just once; the ten biggest clones take up roughly 0.13%. This CDR3 spans 16 amino acids. The germline gives CDR1 LNHDA, CDR2 SQIVND (reference sequence). Trimming took 0 bases from V and 7 from J, leaving 13 bases between them. About this clone itself: Its antigen is unknown.

The rearrangement links TRBV19 to TRBJ1-6; tentatively, D is TRBD1 (5 bases). Sequencing input: naive CD4+ T cells sorted from blood. Subset meaning: CD45RA+ positively selected. The source is a young man in good health. In DNA form, the CDR3 reads TGTGCCAGTAGTATAGAGCCGGGGGTTGGGAATTCACCCCTCCACTTT. This translates into CASSIEPGVGNSPLHF.